The sequence of this TCR beta chain was determined in a study of beta chain features in type 1 diabetes. Sequenced material consisted of expressed TCRB transcripts (all of the isolated RNA was reverse transcribed). The method was immunoSEQ multiplex PCR; TCRdb's version includes in-frame clones alone and lacks a portion of them. In the table there are fewer than 900,000 clones, around a sixth of which are singletons. This clone occurred a few times. This TCR came from a woman aged 18-29 years in good health. The sample taken for sequencing was naive CD4+ T cells from blood.

CDR3 loop: CASSFGAGSHGQYF. DNA of the CDR3: TGTGCCAGCAGTTTTGGGGCCGGGAGCCACGGGCAGTACTTC. The chain recombines TRBV28 with TRBJ2-7; possibly TRBD2 for D (6 bases). Germline-derived CDR1 and CDR2 are MDHEN and SYDVKM. The CDR3 consists of 14 residues. The V end was cut by 3 bases, the J end by 9 bases, with 18 bases between.